One sample yielded the 16 T cell receptor beta chains listed below, sequenced in a study of identical twins. MiXCR was run by TCRdb on the 5' RACE reads, yielding one entry per CDR3 protein. The sample lists 300,000 to 400,000 distinct CDR3 sequences, 9% occurring once. Material: naive T cells sorted from blood. The receptors come from a woman aged 50 to 60 in good health.

The V and J genes are TRBV27 and TRBJ2-3, with TRBD2 matching over 11 bases. Germline V CDR1 and CDR2: MNHEY, SMNVEV (reference sequence). V lost 3 bases to trimming and J lost 4 bases; unmatched junction nucleotides: 3. The CDR3 is made up of 15 amino acids. The DNA of the CDR3 is TGTGCCAGCAGTTTCTTAGCGGGAGGGTCAGATACGCAGTATTTT. The encoded protein is CASSFLAGGSDTQYF.

The J gene is TRBJ2-1, the V gene TRBV7-9, with 9 positions matching TRBD2. V lost 6 bases and J lost 2; bases outside the gene matches: 5. CDR1 SEHNR and CDR2 FQNEAQ come from the germline V gene (reference sequence). This CDR3 contains 15 residues. Written as DNA, the CDR3 is TGTGCCAGCAGAAGACTAGCGGAACCCTACAATGAGCAGTTCTTC. Encoded protein: CASRRLAEPYNEQFF.

Many counts were recorded for this clonotype. The chain has TRBV10-2 and TRBJ2-2, with D possibly matching TRBD2 (6 bases). Germline CDR1 WSHSY, CDR2 SAAADI. The CDR3 contains 16 residues. V lost 6 bases, J lost 0 bases, and 14 bases lay in between. The CDR3 bases are TGCGCCAGCAGCTTCCTAGCGCCCGCGAACACCGGGGAGCTGTTTTTT. This translates into CASSFLAPANTGELFF.

V usage is TRBV14 and J usage is TRBJ2-1; 9 nucleotides align to TRBD2. V gave up 0 bases and J gave up 12 bases; unmatched junction bases: 6. This CDR3 comprises 14 residues. Germline V gene data show CDR1 as SGHDN and CDR2 as FVKESK. The CDR3 loop is CASSQDLAGFGQFF. CDR3 DNA sequence: TGTGCCAGCAGCCAAGACCTAGCGGGGTTTGGGCAGTTCTTC.

This clonotype was counted only a few times. DNA of the CDR3: TGCGCCAGCAGCCAAGGGAAAAGGGATACGCAGTATTTT. Amino acids: CASSQGKRDTQYF. V gene TRBV4-1 combines with J gene TRBJ2-3; the D is unclear. This CDR3 is built from 13 residues. Germline values: CDR1 MGHRA, CDR2 YSYEKL. V was pared by 1 base and J by 6 bases, with 8 bases between.

This clonotype has more than one count but fewer than ten. V and J are TRBV7-7 and TRBJ2-5; 7 nucleotides align to TRBD1. Losses at the gene ends were 5 bases for V and 2 bases for J; bases not matched to a gene: 5. Per germline, CDR1 SSHAT and CDR2 FNYEAQ (reference sequence). This CDR3 region has 14 residues. The CDR3 coding sequence is TGTGCCAGCAGCCGACAGGGCCCTCAAGAGACCCAGTACTTC. It yields the protein CASSRQGPQETQYF.

This clonotype has a count of ten or more. V is TRBV6-6 and J is TRBJ1-3; a possible D gene is TRBD1 (6 bases). CDR1 and CDR2 from the germline V gene are MNHNY and SVGAGI (reference sequence). This CDR3 is 15 amino acids long. The V and J ends lost 5 bases and 2 bases respectively, with 13 bases between them. Here the CDR3 DNA reads TGTGCCAGCAGTCAAACGCAGGGGACTGGAAACACCATATATTTT. The encoded protein is CASSQTQGTGNTIYF.

This clonotype was counted only a few times. V usage is TRBV15 and J usage is TRBJ2-3, with 12 bases fitting TRBD2. The CDR3 runs 16 residues. The J segment lost 5 bases and the V segment lost 3 bases, leaving 6 bases of the junction unmatched. Per the germline V gene, CDR1 is LNHNV and CDR2 is YYDKDF (reference sequence). In DNA, the CDR3 is TGTGCCACCAGCAGGCAGACTAGCGGGAGTGAAGATACGCAGTATTTT. It translates to CATSRQTSGSEDTQYF.

The sample holds a few counts of this clonotype. In DNA, the CDR3 is TGTGCCAGCAGGACACAGGGTCAGCCCCAGCATTTT. Residues: CASRTQGQPQHF. The rearrangement joins TRBV7-9 to TRBJ1-5; TRBD1 is a possible D gene (6 bases). This CDR3 spans 12 amino acids. Germline CDR1 and CDR2: SEHNR and FQNEAQ (reference sequence). The V gene lost 6 bases and the J gene lost 6 bases, with 9 bases spanning the gap.

This clonotype was seen ten or more times. V gene TRBV29-1 combines with J gene TRBJ1-2; D is undetermined. The CDR3 spans 9 residues. Germline V gene sequence: CDR1 SQVTM, CDR2 ANQGSEA. Trimming left V 3 bases short and J 7 bases short, with 3 bases between. CDR3 protein: CSVEPGYTF. The DNA for the CDR3 is TGCAGCGTTGAGCCTGGCTACACCTTC.

The chain recombines TRBV27 with TRBJ1-1; D remains unclear. Germline V gene lookup returns CDR1 MNHEY and CDR2 SMNVEV (reference sequence). Deletions cut 10 bases from V and 1 base from J, with 7 bases between. This CDR3 is 11 amino acids long. CDR3 region: CATGSNTEAFF. The CDR3 coding sequence is TGTGCCACCGGATCGAACACTGAAGCTTTCTTT.

The chain joins TRBV24-1 to TRBJ2-3, with 8 bases fitting TRBD2. The J segment lost 1 base and the V segment lost 10 bases, leaving 3 bases of the junction unmatched. Germline assignment: CDR1 KGHDR and CDR2 SFDVKD. The CDR3 is 13 amino acids. The CDR3 reads CATREAGTDTQYF. For the CDR3, the DNA is TGTGCCACGCGGGAGGCGGGCACAGATACGCAGTATTTT.

The table lists this clonotype with many counts. The V call is TRBV7-2, the J call TRBJ2-1; 7 nucleotides agree with TRBD2. This CDR3 contains 13 residues. In germline, CDR1 is SGHTA, CDR2 FQGNSA. V dropped 11 bases and J dropped 4; count of bases not matched to a gene: 8. CDR3 protein: CALGLVNYNEQFF. The CDR3 coding sequence is TGTGCCCTTGGACTAGTGAATTACAATGAGCAGTTCTTC. The variable domain in full, with the rest retrieved from reference TRBV7-2 and TRBJ2-1, is GAGVSQSPSNKVTEKGKDVELRCDPISGHTALYWYRQSLGQGLEFLIYFQGNSAPDKSGLPSDRFSAERTGGSVSTLTIQRTQQEDSAVYLCALGLVNYNEQFFGPGTRLTVL.

The CDR3 here is CASGTSGLDNEQFF. The DNA for the CDR3 is TGTGCCAGCGGGACTAGCGGGTTAGACAATGAGCAGTTCTTC. The rearrangement links TRBV12-3 or TRBV12-4 to TRBJ2-1; TRBD2 matches at 12 bases. The CDR3 spans 14 residues. J was trimmed by 5 bases and V by 8 bases; bases with no gene match: 4.

This rearrangement joins TRBV5-4 to TRBJ2-1; the D is unclear. V was shortened by 4 bases and J by 3 bases, with 8 bases between the two germline ends. The CDR3 length is 13 residues. The V gene's germline CDR1 is SGHNT and CDR2 YYREEE (reference sequence). CDR3 sequence: CASSPADYNEQFF. DNA for the CDR3: TGTGCCAGCAGCCCTGCAGACTACAATGAGCAGTTCTTC.

The sample holds a few counts of this clonotype. The V and J genes are TRBV7-8 and TRBJ1-1; D is ambiguous. This CDR3 spans 17 amino acids. CDR1 and CDR2 (germline): SGHVS, FQNEAQ. The V gene lost 5 bases and the J gene lost 1 base, with 20 bases spanning the gap. The DNA of the CDR3 is TGTGCCAGCAGCCTCCGCCCCCGGGGTCCAGAGAACACTGAAGCTTTCTTT. Protein: CASSLRPRGPENTEAFF.